One and the same sample provided the 3 T cell receptor beta chains below, sequenced in a study of blood T cell repertoires in COVID-19 (dated by TCRdb to about 2020). To prepare the library, the immunoSEQ multiplex PCR assay was applied. TCRdb took over this immuneACCESS table, retaining in-frame rearrangements with V and J assigned. Such tables are incomplete; in checked studies, under half of the missing clones stem from an unresolved V gene, and the remainder is unexplained. The sample yields 70,000 or so clones; roughly 88% were counted once. 2% of the sample is in the top ten clones. Sequencing input: peripheral blood. Receptors originate from a man aged 25-45 years with acute or convalescent COVID-19.

V and J are TRBV7-3 and TRBJ1-5, with D unresolved. The CDR3 spans 13 residues. Trimming left V 1 base short and J 7 bases short, with 8 bases between. Germline loops: CDR1 SGHTA, CDR2 FQGTGA. The CDR3 DNA reads TGTGCCAGCAGCTTAAAACCGAGGCAGCCCCAGCATTTT. Its translation: CASSLKPRQPQHF.

The chain combines TRBV1 with TRBJ1-1; the table gives TRBD1 as D, unverified against the DNA. TRBV1 is a known pseudogene. This CDR3 has 14 residues. In nucleotides, the CDR3 is TGCACCAGCAGCCAACCACAGGACAACACTGAAGCTTTCTTT. Its protein is CTSSQPQDNTEAFF.

This rearrangement joins TRBV6-1 to TRBJ1-6; possible D gene TRBD1, 5 bases. Per germline, CDR1 MNHNS and CDR2 SASEGT. The V end was cut by 2 bases, the J end by 3 bases, with 8 bases between. CDR3 length equals 15 residues. CDR3 amino acids: CASSERGVYNSPLHF. The CDR3, as DNA: TGTGCCAGCAGTGAACGGGGGGTCTATAATTCACCCCTCCACTTT.